Below, 18 T cell receptor beta chains from the same sample are listed, as sequenced in a study of blood T cell repertoires in COVID-19. Assay used: immunoSEQ multiplex PCR; TCRdb lists only in-frame clones, some missing. The table records around 380,000 clones, around 84% of them present only once. Sequences were obtained from peripheral blood. The source is a human donor with acute or convalescent COVID-19. The donor label of this sample is uncertain.

Here the CDR3 DNA reads TGCAGCGTTGTAGCCGGAGGGTATCACGAGCAGTACTTC. It yields the protein CSVVAGGYHEQYF. This chain uses TRBV29-1 with TRBJ2-7; D might be TRBD2 (6 bases). V shed 4 bases and J shed 5 bases, with 15 bases lying between them. Germline CDR1 reads SQVTM; CDR2 reads ANQGSEA. The CDR3 totals 13 residues.

The chain couples TRBV10-3 to TRBJ2-5, with 10 bases matching TRBD2. Germline loops: CDR1 ENHRY, CDR2 SYGVKD. The V segment lost 1 base and the J segment 3 bases; nucleotides outside the gene matches: 5. The CDR3 sequence is 16 residues long. As DNA, the CDR3 is TGTGCCATCAGTGAGTGGACTAGCGGCAGTAAAGAGACCCAGTACTTC. This encodes CAISEWTSGSKETQYF.

The chain employs TRBV30 and TRBJ1-2, with D maybe TRBD1 (5 bases). The CDR3 is 14 amino acids. CDR1 and CDR2 (germline): GTSNPN, SVGIG (reference sequence). Trimming removed 4 bases from V and 2 bases from J, with 14 bases in between. The CDR3 region is CAWNIGGGNYGYTF. The CDR3 DNA reads TGTGCCTGGAACATCGGGGGGGGAAACTATGGCTACACCTTC.

The chain couples TRBV29-1 to TRBJ1-2; D call uncertain. This CDR3 spans 12 amino acids. The V end lost 3 bases, the J end lost 5 bases, and 10 bases lay between the germline ends. In germline, CDR1 is SQVTM, CDR2 ANQGSEA. CDR3 bases: TGCAGCGTTGATCTAGACGGGTATGGCTACACCTTC. It yields the protein CSVDLDGYGYTF. The whole variable domain, filled in from reference TRBV29-1 and TRBJ1-2, reads SAVISQKPSRDICQRGTSLTIQCQVDSQVTMMFWYRQQPGQSLTLIATANQGSEATYESGFVIDKFPISRPNLTFSTLTVSNMSPEDSSIYLCSVDLDGYGYTFGSGTRLTVV.

This chain uses TRBV29-1 with TRBJ2-2; TRBD1 aligns across 9 bases. Germline V gene data show CDR1 as SQVTM and CDR2 as ANQGSEA. V lost 6 bases to trimming and J lost 7 bases; unmatched junction nucleotides: 6. This CDR3 region has 13 residues. The CDR3: CSVSGTGLGELFF. In DNA form, the CDR3 reads TGCAGCGTCTCCGGGACAGGGCTCGGGGAGCTGTTTTTT.

Notes on this clone: This sample includes further DNA sequences coding for the same CDR3. V and J are TRBV12-3 or TRBV12-4 and TRBJ1-5; TRBD1 matches 7 bases. The trim removed 6 bases at V and 4 bases at J, leaving 3 bases unmatched. CDR3 length: 13 residues. The DNA for the CDR3 is TGTGCCAGCAGAAGACAGGGTAATCAGCCCCAGCATTTT. It yields the protein CASRRQGNQPQHF.

The chain has TRBV5-1 and TRBJ1-1; no clear D. The CDR3 spans 16 residues. The V gene's germline CDR1 is SGHRS and CDR2 YFSETQ. The V end lost 1 base, the J end lost 4 bases, and 17 bases lay between the germline ends. The CDR3 spells CASSLRVDLGATEAFF. CDR3 DNA sequence: TGCGCCAGCAGCTTGCGGGTGGATTTGGGTGCCACTGAAGCTTTCTTT.

As to this clone: Other DNA sequences in this sample translate to the same CDR3. The CDR3 spells CASSVNQPQHF. The CDR3 DNA follows: TGTGCCAGCAGTGTAAATCAGCCCCAGCATTTT. The gene calls are TRBV28 and TRBJ1-5; D not certain. CDR1 and CDR2 from the germline V gene are MDHEN and SYDVKM. CDR3 length equals 11 residues. The V end was cut by 5 bases, the J end by 4 bases, with 3 bases between.

This chain uses TRBV6-5 with TRBJ1-1; D gene ambiguous. In germline, CDR1 is MNHEY, CDR2 SVGAGI. V shed 0 bases and J shed 0 bases, with 8 bases lying between them. The CDR3 length is 15 residues. CDR3 DNA: TGTGCCAGCAGTTACTCGATCTCGGTGAACACTGAAGCTTTCTTT. Protein: CASSYSISVNTEAFF.

This clone appeared a single time. V is TRBV6-1 and J is TRBJ2-3; no firm D call. Between the trimmed V and J ends, which lost 3 bases and 5 bases, there was a span of 12 bases. There are 14 residues in the CDR3. Germline CDR1 MNHNS, CDR2 SASEGT. The CDR3 is CASSERFGGDTQYF. In DNA, the CDR3 is TGTGCCAGCAGTGAGAGGTTCGGTGGAGATACGCAGTATTTT.

V gene TRBV30 combines with J gene TRBJ2-6, with 8 bases aligning to TRBD1. Trimming cost V 5 bases and J 2 bases; bases outside gene matches: 2. Per the germline V gene, CDR1 is GTSNPN and CDR2 is SVGIG (reference sequence). This CDR3 is 14 amino acids long. CDR3 loop: CAWAGGAGANVLTF. Here the CDR3 DNA reads TGTGCCTGGGCAGGGGGCGCTGGGGCCAACGTCCTGACTTTC.

This sequence joins TRBV19 and TRBJ1-4, with 7 bases lining up with TRBD1. The V and J ends lost 5 bases and 8 bases, in that order; junction bases with no gene match: 8. This CDR3 is built from 14 residues. Per germline, CDR1 LNHDA and CDR2 SQIVND (reference sequence). CDR3 protein: CASSLRQGREKLFF. The DNA for the CDR3 is TGTGCCAGTAGTCTCAGACAGGGACGAGAAAAACTGTTTTTT.

The chain recombines TRBV7-2 with TRBJ2-1; 7 positions agree with TRBD2. The germline V gene encodes CDR1 SGHTA and CDR2 FQGNSA. V was clipped by 3 bases and J by 5 bases; unmatched bases: 4. The CDR3 covers 14 residues. The CDR3 reads CASSLTSRNNEQFF. The DNA of the CDR3 is TGTGCCAGCAGCTTGACTAGCAGAAACAATGAGCAGTTCTTC.

The chain joins TRBV2 to TRBJ2-1, with D perhaps TRBD1 (5 bases). With 5 bases removed from V and 2 bases from J, the gap between germline ends came to 10 bases. Germline V gives CDR1 SNHLY, CDR2 FYNNEI. The CDR3 runs 14 residues. The CDR3 bases are TGTGCCAGCAGTCGGCAGGGCACCTACAATGAGCAGTTCTTC. It translates to CASSRQGTYNEQFF.

J is TRBJ2-3 and V is TRBV7-8; TRBD1 matches 9 bases. This CDR3 contains 14 residues. Germline V gene data show CDR1 as SGHVS and CDR2 as FQNEAQ. Trimming removed 1 base from V and 14 bases from J; junction bases left unmatched: 10. The CDR3 nucleotides read TGTGCCAGCAGCTTAGGTCGGGGGGACAGGGTCTTGTATTTT. It yields the protein CASSLGRGDRVLYF.

J is TRBJ1-5 and V is TRBV10-3; D gene uncertain. Trimming removed 2 bases from V and 7 bases from J, with 6 bases in between. Germline V gene sequence: CDR1 ENHRY, CDR2 SYGVKD. CDR3 size: 12 residues. The CDR3 protein is CAISEGEQPQHF. The DNA of the CDR3 is TGTGCCATCAGTGAGGGAGAACAGCCCCAGCATTTT.

The chain is built from TRBV6-5 and TRBJ2-7; 7 nucleotides align to TRBD1. V gave up 3 bases and J gave up 6 bases; unmatched junction bases: 11. This CDR3 is built from 15 residues. Germline CDR1 reads MNHEY; CDR2 reads SVGAGI. The CDR3 loop is CASSYQRSGTAEQYF. CDR3 coding DNA: TGTGCCAGCAGTTATCAACGATCCGGGACAGCCGAGCAGTACTTC.

This chain links TRBV6-5 with TRBJ2-7, with 9 bases lining up with TRBD1. The J segment lost 5 bases and the V segment lost 5 bases, leaving 10 bases of the junction unmatched. CDR1 MNHEY and CDR2 SVGAGI come from the germline V gene. The CDR3 sequence is 15 residues long. CDR3 region: CASSLAGTGIHEQYF. Here the CDR3 DNA reads TGTGCCAGCAGTCTCGCCGGGACAGGGATCCACGAGCAGTACTTC.